This TCR beta chain was recorded in a study of shared clonotypes between healthy human individuals. The V gene's germline CDR1 is MDHEN and CDR2 SYDVKM. This CDR3 is 13 amino acids long. V shed 3 bases and J shed 4 bases, with 7 bases lying between them. This table comes from immunoSEQ multiplex PCR, and its TCRdb copy is limited to in-frame clones, with some not included. The sample shows about 2.1 million clones, 90% to 95% of them seen only once. In the naive CD8 group, cells lacked CD45RO and were positively selected for CCR7, so terminally differentiated effector memory CD45RA+ cells were left out. Worth noting for this clone: Other DNA sequences within the sample encode an identical CDR3.

The chain is built from TRBV28 and TRBJ1-5; D is perhaps TRBD1 (5 bases). This sequence was found in a man younger than 30 in good health. Some clones in this sample may be carry-over from other donors' samples. The sequenced sample consisted of naive CD8+ T cells from PBMCs. The CDR3 DNA reads as TGTGCCAGCAGTTTCGGGGGGAATCAGCCCCAGCATTTT. As protein: CASSFGGNQPQHF.